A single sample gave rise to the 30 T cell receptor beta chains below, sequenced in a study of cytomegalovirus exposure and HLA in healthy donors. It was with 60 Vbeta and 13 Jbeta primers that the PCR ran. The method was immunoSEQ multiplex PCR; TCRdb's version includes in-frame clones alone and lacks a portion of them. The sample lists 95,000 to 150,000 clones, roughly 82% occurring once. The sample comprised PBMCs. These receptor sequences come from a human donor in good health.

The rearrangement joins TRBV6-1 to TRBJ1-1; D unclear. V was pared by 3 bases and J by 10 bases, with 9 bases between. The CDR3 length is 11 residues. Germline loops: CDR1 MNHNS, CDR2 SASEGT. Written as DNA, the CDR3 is TGTGCCAGCAGTGATCAGCGTGGAGCTTTCTTT. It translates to CASSDQRGAFF.

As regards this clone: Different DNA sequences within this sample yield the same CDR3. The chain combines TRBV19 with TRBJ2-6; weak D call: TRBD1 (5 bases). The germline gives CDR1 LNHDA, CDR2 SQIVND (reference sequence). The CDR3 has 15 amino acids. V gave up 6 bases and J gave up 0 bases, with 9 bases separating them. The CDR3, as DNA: TGTGCCAGTAGCCCCCAGGGCTCTGGGGCCAACGTCCTGACTTTC. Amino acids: CASSPQGSGANVLTF.

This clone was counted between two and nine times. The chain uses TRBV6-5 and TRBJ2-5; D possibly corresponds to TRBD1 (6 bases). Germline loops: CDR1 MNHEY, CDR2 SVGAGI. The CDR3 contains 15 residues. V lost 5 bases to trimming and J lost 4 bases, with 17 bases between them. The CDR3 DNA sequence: TGTGCCAGCAGTCCACAGGGACGACGTATAGAGACCCAGTACTTC. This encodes CASSPQGRRIETQYF.

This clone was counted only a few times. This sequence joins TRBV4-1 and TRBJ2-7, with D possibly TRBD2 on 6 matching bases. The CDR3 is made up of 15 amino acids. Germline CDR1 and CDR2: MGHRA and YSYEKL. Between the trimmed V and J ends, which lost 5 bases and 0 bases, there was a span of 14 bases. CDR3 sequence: CASSEYGTDSYEQYF. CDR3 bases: TGCGCCAGCAGCGAATACGGGACTGACTCCTACGAGCAGTACTTC.

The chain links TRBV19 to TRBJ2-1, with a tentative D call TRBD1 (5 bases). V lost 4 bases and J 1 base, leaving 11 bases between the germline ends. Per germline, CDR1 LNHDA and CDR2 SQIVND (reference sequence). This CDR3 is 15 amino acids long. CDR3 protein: CASSRDGQSYNEQFF. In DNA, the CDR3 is TGTGCCAGTAGTAGAGATGGACAATCCTACAATGAGCAGTTCTTC.

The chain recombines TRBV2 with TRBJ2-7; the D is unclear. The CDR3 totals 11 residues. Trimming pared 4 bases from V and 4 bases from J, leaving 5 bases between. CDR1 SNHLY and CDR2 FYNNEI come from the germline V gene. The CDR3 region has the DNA TGTGCCAGCAGTGGAGAATACGAGCAGTACTTC. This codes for CASSGEYEQYF.

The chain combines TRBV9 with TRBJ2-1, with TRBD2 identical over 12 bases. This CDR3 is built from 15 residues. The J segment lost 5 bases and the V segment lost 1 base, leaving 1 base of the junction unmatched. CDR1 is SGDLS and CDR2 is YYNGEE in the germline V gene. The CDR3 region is CASSVRTSGNNEQFF. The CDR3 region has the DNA TGTGCCAGCAGCGTACGGACTAGCGGGAACAATGAGCAGTTCTTC. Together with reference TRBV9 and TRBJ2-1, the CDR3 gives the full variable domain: DSGVTQTPKHLITATGQRVTLRCSPRSGDLSVYWYQQSLDQGLQFLIQYYNGEERAKGNILERFSAQQFPDLHSELNLSSLELGDSALYFCASSVRTSGNNEQFFGPGTRLTVL.

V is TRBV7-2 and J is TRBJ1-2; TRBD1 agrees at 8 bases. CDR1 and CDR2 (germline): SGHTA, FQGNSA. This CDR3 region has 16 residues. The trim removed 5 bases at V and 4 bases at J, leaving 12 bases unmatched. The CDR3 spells CASSIPGGVKSYGYTF. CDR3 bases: TGTGCCAGCAGCATCCCAGGGGGCGTGAAGTCCTATGGCTACACCTTC.

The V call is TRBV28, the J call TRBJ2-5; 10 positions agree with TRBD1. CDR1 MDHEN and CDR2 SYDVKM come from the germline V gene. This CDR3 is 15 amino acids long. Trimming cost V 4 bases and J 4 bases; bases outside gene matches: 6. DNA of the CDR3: TGTGCCAGCAGTTCCCGGGACAGGGGCTTAGAGACCCAGTACTTC. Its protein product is CASSSRDRGLETQYF.

CDR3 DNA sequence: TGTGCCAGCAGCTTCCGGGGGGAGCTGTTTTTT. Its translation: CASSFRGELFF. V and J are TRBV11-3 and TRBJ2-2; D not resolved. The CDR3 extends over 11 amino acids. CDR1 is SGHNT, CDR2 YENEEA, per germline. The V and J ends lost 3 bases and 8 bases respectively, with 4 bases between them.

CDR3 DNA sequence: TGTGCCAGCAGCTTTCTGCTGGGGGCGCGAACTGAAGCTTTCTTT. Amino acids: CASSFLLGARTEAFF. The chain links TRBV7-9 to TRBJ1-1; the D gene is possibly TRBD1 (6 bases). CDR3 length: 15 amino acids. V was clipped by 3 bases and J by 5 bases, with 16 bases between them. Germline values: CDR1 SEHNR, CDR2 FQNEAQ (reference sequence).

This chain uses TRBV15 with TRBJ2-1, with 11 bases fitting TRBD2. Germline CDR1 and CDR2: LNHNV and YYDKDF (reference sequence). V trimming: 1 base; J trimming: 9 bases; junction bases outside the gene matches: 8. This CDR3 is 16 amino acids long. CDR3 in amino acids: CATSRGGSGRALEQFF. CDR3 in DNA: TGTGCCACCAGCAGAGGAGGTAGCGGGAGGGCCCTTGAGCAGTTCTTC.

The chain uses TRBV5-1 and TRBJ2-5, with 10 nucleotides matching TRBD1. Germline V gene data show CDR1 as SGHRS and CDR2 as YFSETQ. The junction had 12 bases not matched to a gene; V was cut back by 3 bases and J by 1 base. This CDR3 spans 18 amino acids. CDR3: CASSSNPGQGLRQETQYF. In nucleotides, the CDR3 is TGCGCCAGCAGCTCGAATCCGGGACAGGGGTTGCGCCAAGAGACCCAGTACTTC.

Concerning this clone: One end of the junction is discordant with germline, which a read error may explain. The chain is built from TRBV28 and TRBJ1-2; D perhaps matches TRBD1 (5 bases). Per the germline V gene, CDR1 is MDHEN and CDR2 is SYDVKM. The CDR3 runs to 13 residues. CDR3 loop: CASSVSALQGANF. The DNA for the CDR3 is TGTGCCAGCAGTGTATCTGCGCTACAAGGGGCTAACTTC.

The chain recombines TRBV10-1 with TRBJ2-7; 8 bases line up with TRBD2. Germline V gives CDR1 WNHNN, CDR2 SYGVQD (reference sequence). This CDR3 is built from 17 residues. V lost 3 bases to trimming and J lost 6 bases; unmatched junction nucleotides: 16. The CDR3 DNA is TGCGCCAGCAGTGATGGCCTAGCGGGTGCCTCCGTCCCCGAGCAGTACTTC. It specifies CASSDGLAGASVPEQYF.

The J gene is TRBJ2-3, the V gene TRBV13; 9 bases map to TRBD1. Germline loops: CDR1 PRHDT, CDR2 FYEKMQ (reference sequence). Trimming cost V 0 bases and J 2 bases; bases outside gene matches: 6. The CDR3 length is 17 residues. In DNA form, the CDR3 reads TGTGCCAGCAGCTTAGGCTTACAGGGGGCTAACACAGATACGCAGTATTTT. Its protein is CASSLGLQGANTDTQYF.

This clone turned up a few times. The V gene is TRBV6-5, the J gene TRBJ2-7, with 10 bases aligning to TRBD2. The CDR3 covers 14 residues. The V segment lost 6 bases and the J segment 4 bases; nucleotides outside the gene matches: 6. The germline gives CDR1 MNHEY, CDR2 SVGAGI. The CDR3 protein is CASRPGLARYEQYF. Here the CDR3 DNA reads TGTGCCAGCAGACCGGGACTAGCGAGGTACGAGCAGTACTTC.

CDR3 protein: CASTSLAGTWATDTQYF. DNA for the CDR3: TGTGCCAGCACGTCTCTAGCGGGTACCTGGGCGACAGATACGCAGTATTTT. The gene calls are TRBV28 and TRBJ2-3; 8 bases map to TRBD2. Germline lookup yields CDR1 MDHEN and CDR2 SYDVKM. After removal of 7 bases from V and 3 bases from J, the junction contained 15 bases not matched to a gene. This CDR3 is built from 17 residues.

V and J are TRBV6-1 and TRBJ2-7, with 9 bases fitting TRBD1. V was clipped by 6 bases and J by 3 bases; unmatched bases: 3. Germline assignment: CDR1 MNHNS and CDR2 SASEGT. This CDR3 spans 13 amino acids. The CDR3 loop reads CASRGQGYYEQYF. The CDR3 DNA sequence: TGTGCCAGCAGGGGACAGGGATACTACGAGCAGTACTTC.

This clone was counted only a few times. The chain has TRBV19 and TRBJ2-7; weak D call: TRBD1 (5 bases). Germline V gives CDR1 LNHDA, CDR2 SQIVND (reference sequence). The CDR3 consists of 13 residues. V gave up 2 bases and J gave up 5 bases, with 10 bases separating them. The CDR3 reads CASSIQGTNEQYF. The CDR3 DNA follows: TGTGCCAGTAGTATACAGGGTACCAACGAGCAGTACTTC.

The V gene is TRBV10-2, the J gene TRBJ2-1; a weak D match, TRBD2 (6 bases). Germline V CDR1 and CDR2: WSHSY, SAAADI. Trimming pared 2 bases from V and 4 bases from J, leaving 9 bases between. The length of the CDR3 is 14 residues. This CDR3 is CASSEVGRYNEQFF. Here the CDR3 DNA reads TGCGCCAGCAGTGAGGTCGGGAGATACAATGAGCAGTTCTTC.

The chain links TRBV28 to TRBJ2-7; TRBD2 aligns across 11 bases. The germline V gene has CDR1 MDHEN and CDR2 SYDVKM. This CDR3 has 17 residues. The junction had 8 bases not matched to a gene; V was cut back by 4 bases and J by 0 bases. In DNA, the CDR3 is TGTGCCAGCAGTTCAGAACTAGCGGGAGTTACCTCCTACGAGCAGTACTTC. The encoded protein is CASSSELAGVTSYEQYF.

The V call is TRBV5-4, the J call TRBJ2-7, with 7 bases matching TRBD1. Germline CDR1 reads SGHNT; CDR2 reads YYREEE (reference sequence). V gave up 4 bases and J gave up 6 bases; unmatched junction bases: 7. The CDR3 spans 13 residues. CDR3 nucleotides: TGTGCCAGCAGCCTGGACAGGTCCGGCGAGCAGTACTTC. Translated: CASSLDRSGEQYF.

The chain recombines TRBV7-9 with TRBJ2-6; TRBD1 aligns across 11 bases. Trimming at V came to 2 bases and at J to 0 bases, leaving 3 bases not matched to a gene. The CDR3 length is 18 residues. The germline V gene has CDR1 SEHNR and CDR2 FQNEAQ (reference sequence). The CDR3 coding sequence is TGTGCCAGCAGCTTACATGGGACAGGGGGCTCTGGGGCCAACGTCCTGACTTTC. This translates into CASSLHGTGGSGANVLTF.

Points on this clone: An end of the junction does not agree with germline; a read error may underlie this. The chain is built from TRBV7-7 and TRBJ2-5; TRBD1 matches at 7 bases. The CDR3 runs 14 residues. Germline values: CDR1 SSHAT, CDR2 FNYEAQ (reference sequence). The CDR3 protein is CASSQTGRQETQYF. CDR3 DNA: TGTGCTAGCAGCCAGACAGGGCGACAAGAGACCCAGTACTTC.

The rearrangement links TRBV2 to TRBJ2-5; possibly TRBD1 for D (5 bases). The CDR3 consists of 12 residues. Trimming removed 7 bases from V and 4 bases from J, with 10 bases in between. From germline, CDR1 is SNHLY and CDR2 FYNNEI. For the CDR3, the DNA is TGTGCCAGCACCCAGGGTGGAGAGACCCAGTACTTC. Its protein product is CASTQGGETQYF.

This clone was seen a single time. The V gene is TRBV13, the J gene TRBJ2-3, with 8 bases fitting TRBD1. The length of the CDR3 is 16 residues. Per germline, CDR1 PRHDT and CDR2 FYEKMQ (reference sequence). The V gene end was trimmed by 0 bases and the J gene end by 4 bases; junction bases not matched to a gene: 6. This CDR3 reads CASSLGQGGVADTQYF. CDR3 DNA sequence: TGTGCCAGCAGCTTAGGACAGGGGGGAGTTGCAGATACGCAGTATTTT. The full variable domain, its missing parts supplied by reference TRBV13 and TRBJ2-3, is AAGVIQSPRHLIKEKRETATLKCYPIPRHDTVYWYQQGPGQDPQFLISFYEKMQSDKGSIPDRFSAQQFSDYHSELNMSSLELGDSALYFCASSLGQGGVADTQYFGPGTRLTVL.

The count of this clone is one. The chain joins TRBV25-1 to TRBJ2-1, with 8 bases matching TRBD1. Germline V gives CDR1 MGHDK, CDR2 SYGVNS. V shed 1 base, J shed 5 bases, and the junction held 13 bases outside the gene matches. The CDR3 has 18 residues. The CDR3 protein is CASSESRGRQGADNEQFF. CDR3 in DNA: TGTGCCAGCAGTGAATCCCGTGGTCGTCAGGGGGCAGACAATGAGCAGTTCTTC.

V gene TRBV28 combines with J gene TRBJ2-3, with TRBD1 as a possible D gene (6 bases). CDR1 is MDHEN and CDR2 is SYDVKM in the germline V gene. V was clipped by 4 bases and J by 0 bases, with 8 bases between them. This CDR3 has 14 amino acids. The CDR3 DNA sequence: TGTGCCAGCAGTTGGGGGCAGAGCACAGATACGCAGTATTTT. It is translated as CASSWGQSTDTQYF.

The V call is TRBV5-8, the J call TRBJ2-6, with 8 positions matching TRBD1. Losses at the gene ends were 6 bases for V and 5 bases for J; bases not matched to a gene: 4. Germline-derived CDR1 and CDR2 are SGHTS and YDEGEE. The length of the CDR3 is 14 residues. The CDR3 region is CASNQGARANVLTF. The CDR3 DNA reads TGTGCCAGCAACCAGGGGGCCAGGGCCAACGTCCTGACTTTC.